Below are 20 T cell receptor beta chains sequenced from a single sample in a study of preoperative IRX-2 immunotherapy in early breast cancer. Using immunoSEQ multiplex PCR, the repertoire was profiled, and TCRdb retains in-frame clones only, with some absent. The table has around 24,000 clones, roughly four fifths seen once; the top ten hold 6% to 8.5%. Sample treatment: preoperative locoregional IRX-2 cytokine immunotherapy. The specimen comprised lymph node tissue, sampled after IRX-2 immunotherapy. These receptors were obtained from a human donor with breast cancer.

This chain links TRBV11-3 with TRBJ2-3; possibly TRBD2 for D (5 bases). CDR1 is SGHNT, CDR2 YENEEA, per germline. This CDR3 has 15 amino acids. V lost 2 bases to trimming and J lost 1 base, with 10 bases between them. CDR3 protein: CASSLIEGGTDTQYF. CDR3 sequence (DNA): TGTGCCAGCAGCTTAATTGAGGGAGGCACAGATACGCAGTATTTT.

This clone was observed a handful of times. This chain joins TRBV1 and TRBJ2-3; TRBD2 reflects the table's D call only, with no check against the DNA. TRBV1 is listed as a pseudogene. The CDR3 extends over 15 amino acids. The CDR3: CASSGLRGRGDTQYF. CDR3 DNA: TGCGCCAGCAGTGGGCTACGGGGGAGGGGAGATACGCAGTATTTT.

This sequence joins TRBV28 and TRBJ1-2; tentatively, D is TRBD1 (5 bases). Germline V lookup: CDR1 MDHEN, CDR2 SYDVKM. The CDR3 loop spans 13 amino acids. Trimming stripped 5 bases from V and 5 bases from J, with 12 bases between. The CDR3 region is CASSPGQPYGYTF. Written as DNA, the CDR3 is TGTGCCAGCAGTCCCGGACAACCGTATGGCTACACCTTC.

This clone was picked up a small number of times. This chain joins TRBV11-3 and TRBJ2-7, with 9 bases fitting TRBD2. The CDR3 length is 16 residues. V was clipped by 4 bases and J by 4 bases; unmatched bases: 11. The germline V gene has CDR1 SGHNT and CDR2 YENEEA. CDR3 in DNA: TGTGCCAGCAGCTCCCTTGGCGGGAGGGCCTGGTACGAGCAGTACTTC. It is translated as CASSSLGGRAWYEQYF.

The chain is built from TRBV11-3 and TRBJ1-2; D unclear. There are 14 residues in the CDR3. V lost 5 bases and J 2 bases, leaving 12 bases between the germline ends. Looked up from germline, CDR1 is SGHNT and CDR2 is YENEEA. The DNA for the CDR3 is TGTGCCAGCAGCGCCAGGACGAAAAACTATGGCTACACCTTC. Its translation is CASSARTKNYGYTF.

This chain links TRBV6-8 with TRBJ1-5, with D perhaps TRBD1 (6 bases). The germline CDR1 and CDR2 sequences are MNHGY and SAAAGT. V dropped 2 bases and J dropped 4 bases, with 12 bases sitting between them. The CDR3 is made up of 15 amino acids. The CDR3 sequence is CASSYGGGGNQPQHF. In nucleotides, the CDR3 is TGTGCCAGCAGTTACGGGGGAGGGGGGAATCAGCCCCAGCATTTT.

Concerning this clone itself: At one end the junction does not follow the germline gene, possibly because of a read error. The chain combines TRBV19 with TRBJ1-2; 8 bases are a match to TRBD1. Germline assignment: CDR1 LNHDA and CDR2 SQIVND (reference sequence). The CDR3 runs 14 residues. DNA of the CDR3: TGTGCCAGTAGCGGGACAGGACGGAACTATGGTTACACCTTC. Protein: CASSGTGRNYGYTF.

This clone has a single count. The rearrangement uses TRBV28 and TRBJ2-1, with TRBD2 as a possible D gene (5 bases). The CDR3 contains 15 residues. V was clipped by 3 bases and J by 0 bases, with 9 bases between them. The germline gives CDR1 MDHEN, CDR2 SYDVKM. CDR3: CASSLRTSSYNEQFF. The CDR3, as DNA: TGTGCCAGCAGTTTGAGGACTTCCTCCTACAATGAGCAGTTCTTC.

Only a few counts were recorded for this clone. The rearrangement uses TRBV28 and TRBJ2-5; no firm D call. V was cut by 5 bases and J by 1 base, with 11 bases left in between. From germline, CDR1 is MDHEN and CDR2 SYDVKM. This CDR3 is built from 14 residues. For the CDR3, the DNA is TGTGCCAGCAGTACATACTGGGGCCAAGAGACCCAGTACTTC. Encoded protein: CASSTYWGQETQYF.

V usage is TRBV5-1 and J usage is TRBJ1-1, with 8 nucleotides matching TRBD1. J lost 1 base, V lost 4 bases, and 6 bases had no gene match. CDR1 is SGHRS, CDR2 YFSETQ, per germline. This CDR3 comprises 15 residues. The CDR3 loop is CASSARTGTNTEAFF. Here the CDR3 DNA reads TGCGCCAGCAGCGCCCGGACAGGGACGAACACTGAAGCTTTCTTT. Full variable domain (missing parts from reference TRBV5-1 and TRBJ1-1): KAGVTQTPRYLIKTRGQQVTLSCSPISGHRSVSWYQQTPGQGLQFLFEYFSETQRNKGNFPGRFSGRQFSNSRSEMNVSTLELGDSALYLCASSARTGTNTEAFFGQGTRLTVV.

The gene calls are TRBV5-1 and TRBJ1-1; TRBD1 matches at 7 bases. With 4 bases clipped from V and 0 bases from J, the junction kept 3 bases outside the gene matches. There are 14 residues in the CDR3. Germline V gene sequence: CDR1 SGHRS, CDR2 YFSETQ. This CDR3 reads CASSGGQMNTEAFF. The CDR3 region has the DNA TGCGCCAGCAGCGGGGGACAGATGAACACTGAAGCTTTCTTT.

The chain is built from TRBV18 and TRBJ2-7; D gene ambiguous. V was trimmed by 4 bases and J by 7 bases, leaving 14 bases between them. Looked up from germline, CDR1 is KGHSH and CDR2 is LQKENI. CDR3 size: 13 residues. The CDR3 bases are TGTGCCAGCTCACGCGGTCTGGAGAAGGAGCAGTACTTC. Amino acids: CASSRGLEKEQYF.

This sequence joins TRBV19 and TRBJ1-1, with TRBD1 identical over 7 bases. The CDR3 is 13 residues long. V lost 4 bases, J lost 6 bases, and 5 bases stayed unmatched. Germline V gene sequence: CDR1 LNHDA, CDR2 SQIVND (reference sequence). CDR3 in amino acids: CASSSRDSPEAFF. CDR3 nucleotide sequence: TGTGCCAGTAGTAGCCGGGACAGCCCTGAAGCTTTCTTT. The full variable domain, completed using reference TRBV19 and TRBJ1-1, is DGGITQSPKYLFRKEGQNVTLSCEQNLNHDAMYWYRQDPGQGLRLIYYSQIVNDFQKGDIAEGYSVSREKKESFPLTVTSAQKNPTAFYLCASSSRDSPEAFFGQGTRLTVV.

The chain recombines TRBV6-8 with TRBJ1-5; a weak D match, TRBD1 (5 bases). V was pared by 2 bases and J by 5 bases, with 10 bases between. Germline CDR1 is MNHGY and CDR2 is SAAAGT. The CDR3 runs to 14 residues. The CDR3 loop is CASSYGGTYQPQHF. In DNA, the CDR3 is TGTGCCAGCAGTTACGGAGGGACTTATCAGCCCCAGCATTTT.

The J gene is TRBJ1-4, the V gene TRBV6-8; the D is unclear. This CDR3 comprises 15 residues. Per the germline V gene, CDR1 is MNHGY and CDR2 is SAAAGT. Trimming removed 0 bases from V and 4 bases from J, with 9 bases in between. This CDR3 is CASSYSTRSNEKLFF. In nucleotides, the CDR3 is TGTGCCAGCAGTTACTCGACCAGGAGTAATGAAAAACTGTTTTTT.

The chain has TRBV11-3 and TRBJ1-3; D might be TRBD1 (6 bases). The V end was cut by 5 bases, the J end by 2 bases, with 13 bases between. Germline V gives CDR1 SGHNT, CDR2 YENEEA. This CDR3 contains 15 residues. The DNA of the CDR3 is TGTGCCAGCAGCCTCAGGGGTATTACTGGAAACACCATATATTTT. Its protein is CASSLRGITGNTIYF.

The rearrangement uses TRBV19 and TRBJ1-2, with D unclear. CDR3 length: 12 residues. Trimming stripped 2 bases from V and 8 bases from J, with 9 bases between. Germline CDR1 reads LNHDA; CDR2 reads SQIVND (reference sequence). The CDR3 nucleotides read TGTGCCAGTAGTATAAACCCGGGAGGCTACACCTTC. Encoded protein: CASSINPGGYTF. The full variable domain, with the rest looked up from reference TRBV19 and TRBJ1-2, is DGGITQSPKYLFRKEGQNVTLSCEQNLNHDAMYWYRQDPGQGLRLIYYSQIVNDFQKGDIAEGYSVSREKKESFPLTVTSAQKNPTAFYLCASSINPGGYTFGSGTRLTVV.

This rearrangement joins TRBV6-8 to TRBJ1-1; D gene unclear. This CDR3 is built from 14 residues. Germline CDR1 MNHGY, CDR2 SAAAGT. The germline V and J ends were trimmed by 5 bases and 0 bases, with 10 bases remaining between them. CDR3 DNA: TGTGCCAGCAGTCCCCGACGGATGAACACTGAAGCTTTCTTT. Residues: CASSPRRMNTEAFF.

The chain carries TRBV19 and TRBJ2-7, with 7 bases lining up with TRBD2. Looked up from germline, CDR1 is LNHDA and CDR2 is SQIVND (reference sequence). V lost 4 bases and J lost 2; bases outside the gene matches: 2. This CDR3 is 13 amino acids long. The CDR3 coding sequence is TGTGCCAGTAGTAGGGGGGGAACCTACGAGCAGTACTTC. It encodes CASSRGGTYEQYF.

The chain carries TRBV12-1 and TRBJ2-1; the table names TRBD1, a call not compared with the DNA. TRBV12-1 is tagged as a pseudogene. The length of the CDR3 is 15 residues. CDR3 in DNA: TGTGCCAGCAGCTTTGGGGACAGGACCTACAATGAGCAGTTCTTC. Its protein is CASSFGDRTYNEQFF.